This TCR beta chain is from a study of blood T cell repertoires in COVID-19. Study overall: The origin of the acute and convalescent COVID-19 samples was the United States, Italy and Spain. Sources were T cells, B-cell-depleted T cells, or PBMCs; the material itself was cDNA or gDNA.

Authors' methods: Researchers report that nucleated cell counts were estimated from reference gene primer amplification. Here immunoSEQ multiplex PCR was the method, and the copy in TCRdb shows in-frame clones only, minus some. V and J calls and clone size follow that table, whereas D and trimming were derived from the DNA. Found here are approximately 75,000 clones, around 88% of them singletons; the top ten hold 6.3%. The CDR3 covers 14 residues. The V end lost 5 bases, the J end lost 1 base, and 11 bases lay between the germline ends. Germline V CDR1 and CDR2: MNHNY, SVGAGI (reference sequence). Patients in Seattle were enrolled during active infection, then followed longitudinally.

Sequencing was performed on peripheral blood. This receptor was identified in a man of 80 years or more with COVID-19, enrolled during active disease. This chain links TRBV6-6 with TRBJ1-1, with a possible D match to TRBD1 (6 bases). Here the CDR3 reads CASSRSGANTEAFF. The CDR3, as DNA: TGTGCCAGCAGTCGGTCAGGGGCGAACACTGAAGCTTTCTTT.